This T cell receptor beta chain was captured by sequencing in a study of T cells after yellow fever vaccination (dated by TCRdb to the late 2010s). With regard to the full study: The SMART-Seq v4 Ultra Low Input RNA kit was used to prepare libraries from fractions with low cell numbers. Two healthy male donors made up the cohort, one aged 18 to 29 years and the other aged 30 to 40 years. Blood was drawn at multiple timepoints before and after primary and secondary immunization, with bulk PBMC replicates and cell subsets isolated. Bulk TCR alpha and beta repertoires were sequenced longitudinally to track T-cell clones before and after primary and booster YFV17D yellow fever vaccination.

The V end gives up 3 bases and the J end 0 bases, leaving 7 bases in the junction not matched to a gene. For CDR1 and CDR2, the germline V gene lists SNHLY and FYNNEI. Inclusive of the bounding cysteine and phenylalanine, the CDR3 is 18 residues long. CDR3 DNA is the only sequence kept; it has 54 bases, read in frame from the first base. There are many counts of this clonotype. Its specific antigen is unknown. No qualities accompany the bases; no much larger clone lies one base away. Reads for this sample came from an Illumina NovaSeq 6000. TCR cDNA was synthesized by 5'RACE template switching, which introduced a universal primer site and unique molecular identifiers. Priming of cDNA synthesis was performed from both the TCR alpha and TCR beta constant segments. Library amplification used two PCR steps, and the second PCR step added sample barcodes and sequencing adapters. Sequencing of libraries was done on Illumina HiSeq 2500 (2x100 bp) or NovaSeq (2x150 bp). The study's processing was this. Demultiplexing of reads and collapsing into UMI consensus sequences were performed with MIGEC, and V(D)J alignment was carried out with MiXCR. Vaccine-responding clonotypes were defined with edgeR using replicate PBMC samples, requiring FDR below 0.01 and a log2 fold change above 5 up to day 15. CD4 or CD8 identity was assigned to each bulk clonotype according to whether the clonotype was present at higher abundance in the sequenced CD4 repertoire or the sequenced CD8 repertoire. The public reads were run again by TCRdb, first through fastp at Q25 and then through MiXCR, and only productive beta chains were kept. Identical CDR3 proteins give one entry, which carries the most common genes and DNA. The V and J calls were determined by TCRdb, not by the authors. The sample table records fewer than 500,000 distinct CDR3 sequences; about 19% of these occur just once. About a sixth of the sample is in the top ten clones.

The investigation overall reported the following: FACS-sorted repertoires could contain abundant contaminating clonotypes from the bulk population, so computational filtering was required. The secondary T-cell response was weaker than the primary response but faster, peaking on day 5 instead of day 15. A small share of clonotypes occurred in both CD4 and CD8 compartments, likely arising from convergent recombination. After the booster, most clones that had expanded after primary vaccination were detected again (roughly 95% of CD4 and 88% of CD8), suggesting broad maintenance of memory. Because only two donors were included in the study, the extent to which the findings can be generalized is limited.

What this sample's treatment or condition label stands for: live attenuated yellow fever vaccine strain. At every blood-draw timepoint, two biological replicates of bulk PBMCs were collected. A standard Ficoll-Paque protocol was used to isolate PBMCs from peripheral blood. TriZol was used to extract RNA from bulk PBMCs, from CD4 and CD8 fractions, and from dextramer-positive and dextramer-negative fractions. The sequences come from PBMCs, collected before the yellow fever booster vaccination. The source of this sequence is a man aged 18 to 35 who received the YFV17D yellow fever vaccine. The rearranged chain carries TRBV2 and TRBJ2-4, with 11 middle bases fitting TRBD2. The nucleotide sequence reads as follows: TGTGCCAGCAGTGATTTGGGACTAGCGGCTAGAGCCAAAAACATTCAGTACTTC. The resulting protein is CASSDLGLAARAKNIQYF.